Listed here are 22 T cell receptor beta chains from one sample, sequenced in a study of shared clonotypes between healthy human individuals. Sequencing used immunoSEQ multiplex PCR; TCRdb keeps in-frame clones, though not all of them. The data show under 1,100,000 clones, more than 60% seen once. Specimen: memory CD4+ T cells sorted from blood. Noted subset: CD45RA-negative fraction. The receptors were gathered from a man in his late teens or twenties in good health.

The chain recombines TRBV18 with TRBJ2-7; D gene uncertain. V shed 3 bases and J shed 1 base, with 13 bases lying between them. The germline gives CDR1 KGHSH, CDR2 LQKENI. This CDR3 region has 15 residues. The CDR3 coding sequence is TGTGCCAGCTCACCTGAACGGGCCCTATCCTACGAGCAGTACTTC. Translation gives CASSPERALSYEQYF. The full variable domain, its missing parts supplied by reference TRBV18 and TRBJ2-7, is NAGVMQNPRHLVRRRGQEARLRCSPMKGHSHVYWYRQLPEEGLKFMVYLQKENIIDESGMPKERFSAEFPKEGPSILRIQQVVRGDSAAYFCASSPERALSYEQYFGPGTRLTVT.

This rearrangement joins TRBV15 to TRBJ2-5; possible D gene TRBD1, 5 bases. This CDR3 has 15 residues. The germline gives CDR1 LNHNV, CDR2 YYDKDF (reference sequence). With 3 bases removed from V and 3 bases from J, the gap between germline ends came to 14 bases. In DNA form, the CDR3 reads TGTGCCACCAGCAGGGGAATCAGGGCTGAAGAGACCCAGTACTTC. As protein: CATSRGIRAEETQYF.

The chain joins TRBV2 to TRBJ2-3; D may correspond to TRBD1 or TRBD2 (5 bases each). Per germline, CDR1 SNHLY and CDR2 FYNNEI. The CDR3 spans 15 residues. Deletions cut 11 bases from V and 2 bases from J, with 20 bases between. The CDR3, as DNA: TGTGCCTATCAGCGTGAGAGGGGATCCACAGATACGCAGTATTTT. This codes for CAYQRERGSTDTQYF.

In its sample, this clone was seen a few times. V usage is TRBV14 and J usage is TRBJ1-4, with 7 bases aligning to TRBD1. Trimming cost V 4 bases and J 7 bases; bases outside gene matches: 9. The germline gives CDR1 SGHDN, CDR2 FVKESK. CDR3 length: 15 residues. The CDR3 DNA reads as TGTGCCAGCAGCCCCCTAGGGGGCTCAGGTGAAAAACTGTTTTTT. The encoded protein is CASSPLGGSGEKLFF. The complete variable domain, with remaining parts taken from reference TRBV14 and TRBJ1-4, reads EAGVTQFPSHSVIEKGQTVTLRCDPISGHDNLYWYRRVMGKEIKFLLHFVKESKQDESGMPNNRFLAERTGGTYSTLKVQPAELEDSGVYFCASSPLGGSGEKLFFGSGTQLSVL.

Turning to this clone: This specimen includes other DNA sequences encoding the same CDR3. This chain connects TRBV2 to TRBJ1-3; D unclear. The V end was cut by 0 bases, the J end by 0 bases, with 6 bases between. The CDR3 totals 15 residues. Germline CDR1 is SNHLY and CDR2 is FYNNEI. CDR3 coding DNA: TGTGCCAGCAGTGAAGCTGGGATCTCTGGAAACACCATATATTTT. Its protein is CASSEAGISGNTIYF.

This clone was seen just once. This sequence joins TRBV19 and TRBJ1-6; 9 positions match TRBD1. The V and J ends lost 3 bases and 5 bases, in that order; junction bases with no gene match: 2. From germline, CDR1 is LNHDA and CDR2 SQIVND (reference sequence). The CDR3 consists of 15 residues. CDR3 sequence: CASSITGGDNSPLHF. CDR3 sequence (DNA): TGTGCCAGTAGTATTACAGGGGGCGATAATTCACCCCTCCACTTT. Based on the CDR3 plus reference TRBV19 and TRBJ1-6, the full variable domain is DGGITQSPKYLFRKEGQNVTLSCEQNLNHDAMYWYRQDPGQGLRLIYYSQIVNDFQKGDIAEGYSVSREKKESFPLTVTSAQKNPTAFYLCASSITGGDNSPLHFGNGTRLTVT.

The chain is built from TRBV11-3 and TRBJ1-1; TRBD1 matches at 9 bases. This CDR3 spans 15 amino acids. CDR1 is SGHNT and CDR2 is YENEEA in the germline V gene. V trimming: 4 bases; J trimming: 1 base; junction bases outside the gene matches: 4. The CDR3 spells CASSYGQGRNTEAFF. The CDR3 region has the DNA TGTGCCAGCAGCTACGGACAGGGGCGGAACACTGAAGCTTTCTTT.

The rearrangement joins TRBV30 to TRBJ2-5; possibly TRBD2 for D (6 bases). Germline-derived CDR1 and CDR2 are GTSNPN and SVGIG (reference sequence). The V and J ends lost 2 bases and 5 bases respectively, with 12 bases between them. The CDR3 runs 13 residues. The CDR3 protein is CAWSKSGWETQYF. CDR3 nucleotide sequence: TGTGCCTGGAGTAAGAGCGGGTGGGAGACCCAGTACTTC.

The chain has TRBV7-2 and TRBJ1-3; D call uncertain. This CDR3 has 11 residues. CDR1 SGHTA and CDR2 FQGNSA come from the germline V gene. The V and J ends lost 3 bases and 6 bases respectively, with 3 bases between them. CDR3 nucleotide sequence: TGTGCCAGCAGCTTTATAAACACCATATATTTT. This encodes CASSFINTIYF.

The chain's CDR3 is CASSFEGLAGETQYF. The CDR3 DNA follows: TGTGCCAGCAGCTTCGAGGGACTAGCGGGCGAGACCCAGTACTTC. V gene TRBV7-2 combines with J gene TRBJ2-5; 12 bases agree with TRBD2. Trimming cost V 3 bases and J 5 bases; bases outside gene matches: 4. This CDR3 region has 15 residues. The germline V gene encodes CDR1 SGHTA and CDR2 FQGNSA.

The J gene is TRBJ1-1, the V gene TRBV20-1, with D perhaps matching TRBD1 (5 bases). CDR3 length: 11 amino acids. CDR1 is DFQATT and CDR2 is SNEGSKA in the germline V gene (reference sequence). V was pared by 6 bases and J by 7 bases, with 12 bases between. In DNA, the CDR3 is TGCAGTGCCTTAGGGACCCTTGAAGCTTTCTTT. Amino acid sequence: CSALGTLEAFF.

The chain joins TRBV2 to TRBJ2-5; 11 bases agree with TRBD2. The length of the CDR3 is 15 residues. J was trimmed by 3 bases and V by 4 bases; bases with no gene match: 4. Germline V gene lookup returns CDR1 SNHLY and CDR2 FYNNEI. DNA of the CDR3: TGTGCCAGCAGTGTAGCGGGGGGGAGGGAAGAGACCCAGTACTTC. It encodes CASSVAGGREETQYF.

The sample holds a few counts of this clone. The CDR3 bases are TGTGCCAGCAGCAAAAGCCCCCGGGCCCCGGGGCCCTATGGCTACACCTTC. Its translation is CASSKSPRAPGPYGYTF. V usage is TRBV21-1 and J usage is TRBJ1-2. TRBV21-1 is deemed a pseudogene. This CDR3 is built from 17 residues.

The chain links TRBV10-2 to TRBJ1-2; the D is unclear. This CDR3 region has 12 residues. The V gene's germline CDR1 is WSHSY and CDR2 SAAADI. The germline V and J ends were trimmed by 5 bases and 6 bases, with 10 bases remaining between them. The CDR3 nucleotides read TGCGCCAGCAGTCAAGGGCTACATGGCTACACCTTC. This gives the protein CASSQGLHGYTF.

The DNA of the CDR3 is TGTGCCAGCTCACCACCGAACAACTTGAACACTGAAGCTTTCTTT. It translates to CASSPPNNLNTEAFF. The rearrangement joins TRBV18 to TRBJ1-1; no definite D call. The germline gives CDR1 KGHSH, CDR2 LQKENI. V was pared by 0 bases and J by 0 bases, with 8 bases between. The CDR3 has 15 residues. Full variable domain (outside the CDR3, taken from reference TRBV18 and TRBJ1-1): NAGVMQNPRHLVRRRGQEARLRCSPMKGHSHVYWYRQLPEEGLKFMVYLQKENIIDESGMPKERFSAEFPKEGPSILRIQQVVRGDSAAYFCASSPPNNLNTEAFFGQGTRLTVV.

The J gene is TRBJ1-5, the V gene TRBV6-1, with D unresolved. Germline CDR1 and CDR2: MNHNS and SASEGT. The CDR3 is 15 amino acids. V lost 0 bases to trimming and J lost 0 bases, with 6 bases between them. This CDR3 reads CASSEAAYSNQPQHF. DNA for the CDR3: TGTGCCAGCAGTGAAGCAGCTTATAGCAATCAGCCCCAGCATTTT.

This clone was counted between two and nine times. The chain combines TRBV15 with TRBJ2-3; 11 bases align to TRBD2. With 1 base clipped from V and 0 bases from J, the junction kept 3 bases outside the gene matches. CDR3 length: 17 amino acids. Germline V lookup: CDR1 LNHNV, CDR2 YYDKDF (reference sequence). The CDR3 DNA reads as TGTGCCACCAGCAGAGCCAGACTAGCGGGAAGCACAGATACGCAGTATTTT. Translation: CATSRARLAGSTDTQYF.

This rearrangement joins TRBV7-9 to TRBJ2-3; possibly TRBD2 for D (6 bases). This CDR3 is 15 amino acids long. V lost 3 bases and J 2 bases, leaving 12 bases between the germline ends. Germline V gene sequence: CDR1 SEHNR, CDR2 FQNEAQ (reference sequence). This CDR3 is CASSFPGDHTDTQYF. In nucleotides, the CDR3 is TGTGCCAGCAGCTTTCCGGGGGACCACACAGATACGCAGTATTTT.

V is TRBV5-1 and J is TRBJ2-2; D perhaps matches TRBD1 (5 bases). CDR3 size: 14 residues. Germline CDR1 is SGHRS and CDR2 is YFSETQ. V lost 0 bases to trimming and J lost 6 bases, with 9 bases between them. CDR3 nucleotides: TGCGCCAGCAGCTTGGAGGGGATCGCCGGGGAGCTGTTTTTT. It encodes CASSLEGIAGELFF.

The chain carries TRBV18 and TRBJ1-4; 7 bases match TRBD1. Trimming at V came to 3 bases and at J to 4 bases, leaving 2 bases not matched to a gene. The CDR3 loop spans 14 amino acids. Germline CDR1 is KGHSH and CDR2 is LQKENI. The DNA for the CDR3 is TGTGCCAGCTCACCCGGGACAGTTAATGAAAAACTGTTTTTT. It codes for CASSPGTVNEKLFF. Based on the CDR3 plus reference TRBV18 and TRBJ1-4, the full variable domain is NAGVMQNPRHLVRRRGQEARLRCSPMKGHSHVYWYRQLPEEGLKFMVYLQKENIIDESGMPKERFSAEFPKEGPSILRIQQVVRGDSAAYFCASSPGTVNEKLFFGSGTQLSVL.

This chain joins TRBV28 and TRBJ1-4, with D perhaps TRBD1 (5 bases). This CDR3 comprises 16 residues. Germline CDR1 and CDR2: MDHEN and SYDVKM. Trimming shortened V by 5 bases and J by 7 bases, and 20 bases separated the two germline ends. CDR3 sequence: CASSPADGTLGEKLFF. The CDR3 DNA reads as TGTGCCAGCAGTCCGGCGGACGGGACGCTCGGTGAAAAACTGTTTTTT. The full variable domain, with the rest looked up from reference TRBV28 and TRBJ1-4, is DVKVTQSSRYLVKRTGEKVFLECVQDMDHENMFWYRQDPGLGLRLIYFSYDVKMKEKGDIPEGYSVSREKKERFSLILESASTNQTSMYLCASSPADGTLGEKLFFGSGTQLSVL.

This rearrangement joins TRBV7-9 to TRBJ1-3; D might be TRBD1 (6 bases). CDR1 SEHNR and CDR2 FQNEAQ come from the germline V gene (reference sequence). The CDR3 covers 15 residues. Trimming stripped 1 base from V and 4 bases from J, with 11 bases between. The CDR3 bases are TGTGCCAGCAGCTTAGTGCAGGGGAAAGGAAACACCATATATTTT. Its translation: CASSLVQGKGNTIYF.